The rows below give T cell receptor beta chains drawn from one sample of a study of blood T cell repertoires in COVID-19. Here immunoSEQ multiplex PCR was the method, and the copy in TCRdb shows in-frame clones only, minus some. The table records 250,000 to 300,000 clones, approximately 91% of them present only once. The specimen was PBMCs or T cells enriched from blood (not recorded which). These receptors originate from a human donor in a cohort exposed to, infected with or recovered from COVID-19 (not recorded which). The donor label of this sample is uncertain. Each CDR3 is given with its conserved first and last residue. D genes are given only for firm matches.

j_call,v_call,d_call,cdr3_nt,cdr3_aa
TRBJ2-7,TRBV6-5,TRBD1,TGTGCCGCCGGGACAGATTCCTACGAGCAGTACTTC,CAAGTDSYEQYF
TRBJ1-2,TRBV3-1/TRBV3-2,NA,TGTGCCAGCAGCCCGCGGGGCGAGCCAAACTATGGCTACACCTTC,CASSPRGEPNYGYTF
TRBJ2-7,TRBV5-6,TRBD2,TGTGCCAGTACTAGCGGGACCTACGAGCAGTACTTC,CASTSGTYEQYF
TRBJ1-1,TRBV7-9,NA,TGTGCCAGCAGCCCAGAGATAGGGGCACCTGAAGCTTTCTTT,CASSPEIGAPEAFF
TRBJ1-1,TRBV19,TRBD1,TGTGCCACCCTGACAGGGCTCACTGAAGCTTTCTTT,CATLTGLTEAFF
TRBJ2-5,TRBV30,TRBD1,TGTGCCTGGACGACAGGGGAGGAGACCCAGTACTTC,CAWTTGEETQYF
TRBJ1-2,TRBV19,TRBD1,TGTGCCAGTATAGGGGACAGTCCTTTGGATAACTATGGCTACACCTTC,CASIGDSPLDNYGYTF
TRBJ2-7,TRBV2,TRBD1,TGTGCCAGCAGGGATCGGACAGGGCTTTTTTACGAGCAGTACTTC,CASRDRTGLFYEQYF
TRBJ2-7,TRBV4-2,NA,TGTGCCAGCAGCCAAGTGGAAGGGGCCCGATTCTACGAGCAGTACTTC,CASSQVEGARFYEQYF
TRBJ1-6,TRBV7-9,NA,TGTGCCAGCAGCTTTGAGTCCTATAATTCACCCCTCCACTTT,CASSFESYNSPLHF
TRBJ2-6,TRBV5-4,TRBD1,TGTGCCAGCAGCTCGGACAGGGTGGTTAACTCTGGGGCCAACGTCCTGACTTTC,CASSSDRVVNSGANVLTF
TRBJ2-1,TRBV4-3,NA,TGCGCCAGCAGCCAAGACCCACGGGGAGGGGGTGATGAGCAGTTCTTC,CASSQDPRGGGDEQFF
TRBJ2-5,TRBV9,TRBD2,TGTGCCAGCAGCGTAGCCGTAGCGGGGGGGGAGACCCAGTACTTC,CASSVAVAGGETQYF